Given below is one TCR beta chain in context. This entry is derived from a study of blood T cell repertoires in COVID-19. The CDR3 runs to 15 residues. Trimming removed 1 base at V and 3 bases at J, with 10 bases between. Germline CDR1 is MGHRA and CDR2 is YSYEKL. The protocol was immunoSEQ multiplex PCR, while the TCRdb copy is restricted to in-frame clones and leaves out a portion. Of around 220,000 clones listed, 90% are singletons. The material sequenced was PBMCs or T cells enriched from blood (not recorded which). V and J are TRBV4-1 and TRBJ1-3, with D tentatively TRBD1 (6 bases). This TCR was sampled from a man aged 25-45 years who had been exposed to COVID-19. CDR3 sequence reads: CASSQGRGNGNTIYF. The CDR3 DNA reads TGCGCCAGCAGCCAAGGAAGGGGGAATGGAAACACCATATATTTT.